The clone carrying this TCR beta chain was seen just once. Its antigen is still unknown. The sample belongs to a study of shared clonotypes between healthy human individuals. Whole-study results and caveats: Naive subsets usually exceeded memory subsets in estimated richness. A reduction in generation probabilities was seen for non-shared clonotypes relative to those shared by all four donors.

The length of the CDR3 is 15 residues. CDR1 LGHNA and CDR2 YSLEER come from the germline V gene. Trimming left V 0 bases short and J 4 bases short, with 9 bases between. The method was immunoSEQ multiplex PCR; TCRdb's version includes in-frame clones alone and lacks a portion of them. The sample carries millions of clones, about 95% recorded once. The TCR comes from a man younger than 35 in good health. The J gene is TRBJ1-4, the V gene TRBV4-3; no clear D gene. The sequenced sample consisted of naive CD4+ T cells sorted from blood. Indicated subset: CD45RA+ positively selected. CDR3 residues: CASSQDYVYNEKLFF. CDR3 nucleotide sequence: TGCGCCAGCAGCCAAGACTATGTCTATAATGAAAAACTGTTTTTT.